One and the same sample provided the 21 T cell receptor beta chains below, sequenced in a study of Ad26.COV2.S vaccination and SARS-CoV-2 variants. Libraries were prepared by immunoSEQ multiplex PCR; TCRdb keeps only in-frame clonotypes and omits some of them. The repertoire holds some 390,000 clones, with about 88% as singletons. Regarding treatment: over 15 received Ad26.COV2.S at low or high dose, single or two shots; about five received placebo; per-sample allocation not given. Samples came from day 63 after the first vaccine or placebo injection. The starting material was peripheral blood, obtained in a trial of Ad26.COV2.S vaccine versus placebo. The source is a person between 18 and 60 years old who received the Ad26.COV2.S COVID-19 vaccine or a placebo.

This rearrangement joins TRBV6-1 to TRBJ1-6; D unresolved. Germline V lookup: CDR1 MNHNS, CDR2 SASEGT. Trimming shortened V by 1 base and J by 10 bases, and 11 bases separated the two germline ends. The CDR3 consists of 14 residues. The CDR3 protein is CASSEGKAVSPLHF. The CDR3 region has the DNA TGTGCCAGCAGTGAAGGGAAAGCGGTCTCACCCCTCCACTTT.

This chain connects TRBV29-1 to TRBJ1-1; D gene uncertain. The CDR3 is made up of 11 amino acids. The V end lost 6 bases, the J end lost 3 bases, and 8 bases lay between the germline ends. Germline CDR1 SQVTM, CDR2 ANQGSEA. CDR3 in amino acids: CSVVLDTEAFF. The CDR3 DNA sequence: TGCAGCGTCGTTTTAGACACTGAAGCTTTCTTT.

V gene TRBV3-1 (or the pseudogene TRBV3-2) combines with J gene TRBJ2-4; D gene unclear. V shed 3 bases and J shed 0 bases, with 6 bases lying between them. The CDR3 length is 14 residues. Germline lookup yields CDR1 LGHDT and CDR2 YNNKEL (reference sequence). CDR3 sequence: CASSHRTAKNIQYF. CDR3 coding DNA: TGTGCCAGCAGCCACCGGACAGCCAAAAACATTCAGTACTTC.

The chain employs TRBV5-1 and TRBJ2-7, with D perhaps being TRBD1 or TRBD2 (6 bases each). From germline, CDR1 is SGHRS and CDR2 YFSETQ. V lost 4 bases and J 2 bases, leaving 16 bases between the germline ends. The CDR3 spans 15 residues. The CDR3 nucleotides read TGCGCCAGCAGCCGCGGGACAACAAGAACCTACGAGCAGTACTTC. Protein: CASSRGTTRTYEQYF.

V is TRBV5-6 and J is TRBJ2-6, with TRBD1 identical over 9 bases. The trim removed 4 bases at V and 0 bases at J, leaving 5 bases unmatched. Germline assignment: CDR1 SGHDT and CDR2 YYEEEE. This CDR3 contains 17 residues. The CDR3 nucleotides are TGTGCCAGCAGCAGGGGACAGGGAAGCTCTGGGGCCAACGTCCTGACTTTC. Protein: CASSRGQGSSGANVLTF.

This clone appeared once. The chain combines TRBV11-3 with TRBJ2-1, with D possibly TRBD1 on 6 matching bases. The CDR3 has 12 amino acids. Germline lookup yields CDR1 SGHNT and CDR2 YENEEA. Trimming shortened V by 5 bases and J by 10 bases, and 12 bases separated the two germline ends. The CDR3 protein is CASSRTDFEQFF. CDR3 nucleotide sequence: TGTGCCAGCAGCCGGACAGACTTCGAGCAGTTCTTC.

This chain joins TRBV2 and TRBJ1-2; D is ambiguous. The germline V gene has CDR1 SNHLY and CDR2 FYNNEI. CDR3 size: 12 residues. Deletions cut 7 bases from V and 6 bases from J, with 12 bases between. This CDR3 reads CASNQEIHGYTF. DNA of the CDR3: TGTGCCAGCAATCAGGAAATCCATGGCTACACCTTC.

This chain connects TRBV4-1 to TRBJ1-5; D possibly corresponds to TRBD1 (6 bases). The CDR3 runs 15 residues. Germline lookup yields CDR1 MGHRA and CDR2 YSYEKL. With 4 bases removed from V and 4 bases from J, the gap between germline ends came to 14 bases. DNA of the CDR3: TGCGCCAGCAGCCGGGACACCTCCTCAAATCAGCCCCAGCATTTT. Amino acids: CASSRDTSSNQPQHF.

CDR3 residues: CASSPWDEAKNIQYF. Written as DNA, the CDR3 is TGTGCCAGCAGCCCCTGGGACGAAGCCAAAAACATTCAGTACTTC. The gene calls are TRBV7-2 and TRBJ2-4; D is possibly TRBD1 or TRBD2 (5 bases each). Per the germline V gene, CDR1 is SGHTA and CDR2 is FQGNSA. Trimming stripped 5 bases from V and 0 bases from J, with 11 bases between. CDR3 length: 15 residues.

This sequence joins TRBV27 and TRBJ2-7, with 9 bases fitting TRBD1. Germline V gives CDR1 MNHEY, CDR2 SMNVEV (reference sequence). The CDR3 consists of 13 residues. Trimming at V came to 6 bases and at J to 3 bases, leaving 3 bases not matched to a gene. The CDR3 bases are TGTGCCAGCAGCGGGACAGGGTACTACGAGCAGTACTTC. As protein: CASSGTGYYEQYF.

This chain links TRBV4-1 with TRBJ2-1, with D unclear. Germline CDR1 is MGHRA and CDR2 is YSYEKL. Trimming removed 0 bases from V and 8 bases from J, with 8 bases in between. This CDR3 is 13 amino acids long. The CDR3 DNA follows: TGCGCCAGCAGCCAAGATAGGAGCGATGAGCAGTTCTTC. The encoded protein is CASSQDRSDEQFF.

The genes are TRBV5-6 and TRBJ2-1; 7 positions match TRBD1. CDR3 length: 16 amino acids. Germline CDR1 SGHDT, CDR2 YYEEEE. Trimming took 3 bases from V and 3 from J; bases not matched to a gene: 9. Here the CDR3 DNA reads TGTGCCAGCAGCTCAGTAGGACAGGCGGGCTACAATGAGCAGTTCTTC. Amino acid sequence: CASSSVGQAGYNEQFF.

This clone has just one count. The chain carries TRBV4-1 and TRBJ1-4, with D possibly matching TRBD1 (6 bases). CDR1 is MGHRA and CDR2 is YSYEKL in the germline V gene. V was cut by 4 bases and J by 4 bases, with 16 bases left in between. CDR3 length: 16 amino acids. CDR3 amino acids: CASSLTPGQLNEKLFF. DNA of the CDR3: TGCGCCAGCAGCCTAACCCCCGGACAGCTTAATGAAAAACTGTTTTTT.

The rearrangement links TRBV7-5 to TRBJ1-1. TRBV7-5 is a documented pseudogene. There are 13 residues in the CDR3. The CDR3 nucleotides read TGTGTCAGAAGCGCCGACCGGGTCACTGAAGCTTTCTTT. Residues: CVRSADRVTEAFF.

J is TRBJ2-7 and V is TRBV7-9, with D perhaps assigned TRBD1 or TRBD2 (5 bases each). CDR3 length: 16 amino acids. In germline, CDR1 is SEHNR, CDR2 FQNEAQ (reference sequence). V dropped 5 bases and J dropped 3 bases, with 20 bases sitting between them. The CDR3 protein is CASSQRQGSADYEQYF. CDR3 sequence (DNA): TGTGCCAGCAGCCAGCGGCAGGGAAGTGCAGACTACGAGCAGTACTTC. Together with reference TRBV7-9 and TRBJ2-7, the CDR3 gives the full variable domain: DTGVSQNPRHKITKRGQNVTFRCDPISEHNRLYWYRQTLGQGPEFLTYFQNEAQLEKSRLLSDRFSAERPKGSFSTLEIQRTEQGDSAMYLCASSQRQGSADYEQYFGPGTRLTVT.

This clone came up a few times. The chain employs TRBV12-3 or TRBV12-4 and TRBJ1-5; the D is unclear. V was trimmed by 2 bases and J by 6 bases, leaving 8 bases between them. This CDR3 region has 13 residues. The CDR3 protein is CASSLLGGQPQHF. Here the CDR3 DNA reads TGTGCCAGCAGTTTACTGGGCGGTCAGCCCCAGCATTTT.

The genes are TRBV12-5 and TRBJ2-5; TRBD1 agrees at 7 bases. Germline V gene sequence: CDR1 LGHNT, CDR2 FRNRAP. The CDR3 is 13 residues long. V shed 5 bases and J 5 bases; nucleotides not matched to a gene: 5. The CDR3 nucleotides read TGTGCTAGTGGTACCCGACAGGGCGAGACCCAGTACTTC. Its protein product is CASGTRQGETQYF.

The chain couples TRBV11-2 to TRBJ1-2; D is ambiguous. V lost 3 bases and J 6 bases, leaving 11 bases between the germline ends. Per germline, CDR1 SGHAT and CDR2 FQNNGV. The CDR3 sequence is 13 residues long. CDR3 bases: TGTGCCAGCAGCTTGCTCACGGATCATGGCTACACCTTC. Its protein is CASSLLTDHGYTF.

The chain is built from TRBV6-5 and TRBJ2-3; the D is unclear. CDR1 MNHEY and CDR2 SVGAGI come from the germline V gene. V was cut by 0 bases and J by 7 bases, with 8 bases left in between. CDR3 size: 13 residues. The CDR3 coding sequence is TGTGCCAGCAGTTACTCGTGGCCAAATACGCAGTATTTT. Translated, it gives CASSYSWPNTQYF.

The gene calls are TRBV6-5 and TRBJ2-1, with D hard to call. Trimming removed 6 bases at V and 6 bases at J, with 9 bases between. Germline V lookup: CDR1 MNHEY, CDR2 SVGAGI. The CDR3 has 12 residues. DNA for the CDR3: TGTGCCAGCAGAACGACTCGCAATGAGCAGTTCTTC. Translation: CASRTTRNEQFF.

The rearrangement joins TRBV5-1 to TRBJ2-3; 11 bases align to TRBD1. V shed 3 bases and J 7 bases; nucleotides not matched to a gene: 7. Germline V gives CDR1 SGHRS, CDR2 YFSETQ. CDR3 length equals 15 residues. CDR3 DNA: TGCGCCAGCAGCTCAGGACAGGGGGCCTTGAATACGCAGTATTTT. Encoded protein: CASSSGQGALNTQYF.